The T cell receptor beta chain under discussion was sequenced for a study of blood T cell repertoires in COVID-19. Overall study: Nucleic acid was either cDNA or gDNA, and it came from T cells, B-cell-depleted T cells, or PBMCs.

For this clone: The same CDR3 arises from other DNA sequences in this sample as well.

In the authors' workflow: Amplification with reference gene primers provided the estimates of nucleated cell counts. Libraries were prepared by immunoSEQ multiplex PCR; TCRdb keeps only in-frame clonotypes and omits some of them. That table furnishes V, J and clone size, whereas the DNA furnished D and trimming. The data contain around 280,000 clones, roughly 80% of them singletons. With 1 base removed from V and 4 bases from J, the gap between germline ends came to 5 bases. Germline values: CDR1 MNHNS, CDR2 SASEGT. CDR3 length: 13 amino acids. The material sequenced was peripheral blood. The chain carries TRBV6-1 and TRBJ1-5; no clear D gene. This receptor was taken from a woman between 45 and 60 years old with active or convalescent COVID-19. The CDR3 region has the DNA TGTGCCAGCAGTGAAGGTCGTAATCAGCCCCAGCATTTT. Encoded protein: CASSEGRNQPQHF.